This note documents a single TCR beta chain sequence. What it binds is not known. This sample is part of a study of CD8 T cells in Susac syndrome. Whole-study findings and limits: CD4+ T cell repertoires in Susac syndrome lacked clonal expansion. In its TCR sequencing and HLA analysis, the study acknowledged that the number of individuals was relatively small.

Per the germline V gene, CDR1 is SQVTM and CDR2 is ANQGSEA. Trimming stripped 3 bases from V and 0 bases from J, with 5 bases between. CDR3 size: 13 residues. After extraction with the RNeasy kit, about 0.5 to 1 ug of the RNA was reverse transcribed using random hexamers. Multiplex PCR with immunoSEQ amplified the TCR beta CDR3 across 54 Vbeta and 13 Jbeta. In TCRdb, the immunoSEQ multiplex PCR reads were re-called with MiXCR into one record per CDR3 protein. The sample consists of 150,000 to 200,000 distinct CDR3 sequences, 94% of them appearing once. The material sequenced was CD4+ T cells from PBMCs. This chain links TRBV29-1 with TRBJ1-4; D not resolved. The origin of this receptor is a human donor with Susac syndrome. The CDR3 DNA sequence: TGCAGCGTTGAGAGTACAACTAATGAAAAACTGTTTTTT. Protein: CSVESTTNEKLFF. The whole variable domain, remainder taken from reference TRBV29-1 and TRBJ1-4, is SAVISQKPSRDICQRGTSLTIQCQVDSQVTMMFWYRQQPGQSLTLIATANQGSEATYESGFVIDKFPISRPNLTFSTLTVSNMSPEDSSIYLCSVESTTNEKLFFGSGTQLSVL.